Below, 7 T cell receptor beta chains from the same sample are listed, as sequenced in a study of T cells after yellow fever vaccination. TCRdb reanalysed the 5' RACE reads using MiXCR and keeps one entry per CDR3 protein. The table lists about 300,000 distinct CDR3 sequences, roughly 9% of them singletons, with around 3.4% in the top ten. The sequenced sample was CD4+ T cells sorted from PBMCs, obtained 5 days after the yellow fever booster vaccination. Source of these receptors: a man aged 18-30 years who received the YFV17D yellow fever vaccine.

CDR3 DNA sequence: TGTGCCACCAGCAGAGCGGGGGCGAACACTGAAGCTTTCTTT. Encoded protein: CATSRAGANTEAFF. This sequence joins TRBV15 and TRBJ1-1, with D possibly TRBD1 on 6 matching bases. The CDR3 spans 14 residues. With 1 base removed from V and 1 base from J, the gap between germline ends came to 7 bases. Germline V CDR1 and CDR2: LNHNV, YYDKDF (reference sequence).

The chain recombines TRBV10-3 with TRBJ2-3; no definite D call. Germline lookup yields CDR1 ENHRY and CDR2 SYGVKD. V lost 5 bases, J lost 1 base, and 16 bases lay in between. This CDR3 is 16 amino acids long. The CDR3 DNA reads TGTGCCATCAGTTTCAACTCCGGGTCCCGCACAGATACGCAGTATTTT. Its protein is CAISFNSGSRTDTQYF.

A few counts support this clonotype. J is TRBJ1-2 and V is TRBV3-1; D is unresolved. The CDR3 is made up of 15 amino acids. Germline values: CDR1 LGHDT, CDR2 YNNKEL (reference sequence). V gave up 1 base and J gave up 3 bases, with 12 bases separating them. The CDR3 is CASSQGEAVDYGYTF. The CDR3 coding sequence is TGTGCCAGCAGCCAAGGGGAGGCAGTAGACTATGGCTACACCTTC.

This clonotype came up a few times. The chain is built from TRBV18 and TRBJ2-7, with D perhaps matching TRBD2 (6 bases). Trimming removed 6 bases at V and 7 bases at J, with 22 bases between. The CDR3 consists of 15 residues. Germline CDR1 and CDR2: KGHSH and LQKENI. CDR3 nucleotides: TGTGCCAGCTCGGGGAGGAGGAGCCAGAACGTGGAGCAGTACTTC. Its translation: CASSGRRSQNVEQYF.

J is TRBJ2-3 and V is TRBV14; D gene ambiguous. V gave up 2 bases and J gave up 4 bases, with 7 bases separating them. Germline V CDR1 and CDR2: SGHDN, FVKESK. The CDR3 length is 13 residues. CDR3 nucleotides: TGTGCCAGCAGCCAACAGGCCGCAGATACGCAGTATTTT. It yields the protein CASSQQAADTQYF.

Many counts were recorded for this clonotype. J is TRBJ2-1 and V is TRBV6-2 or TRBV6-3, with D unclear. The CDR3 extends over 15 amino acids. From germline, CDR1 is MNHEY and CDR2 SVGEGT. Trimming pared 5 bases from V and 0 bases from J, leaving 11 bases between. The CDR3 nucleotides read TGTGCCAGCAGTGATTGGGGTAGCTCCTACAATGAGCAGTTCTTC. This sequence encodes CASSDWGSSYNEQFF.

The CDR3 sequence: CSASRKQGANQPQHF. The CDR3 coding sequence is TGCAGTGCTAGCCGAAAACAGGGGGCGAATCAGCCCCAGCATTTT. The chain employs TRBV20-1 and TRBJ1-5, with TRBD1 matching over 9 bases. Trimming cost V 3 bases and J 4 bases; bases outside gene matches: 7. This CDR3 is built from 15 residues. Germline V CDR1 and CDR2: DFQATT, SNEGSKA (reference sequence).